The clone carrying this T cell receptor (beta chain) was detected once. What it recognizes is unknown. The data belong to a study of T cell responses to AZD1222 COVID-19 vaccine. Overall study results and limits: Females outnumbered males among donors, who were mostly white British; clonal diversity was possibly underestimated. Spike-wide vaccine-associated CD4 TCRs dominated at 160-218 and 743-854. Regions left unmutated in variants are reportedly the target of nearly half of spike-specific TCRs.

The junction had 12 bases not matched to a gene; V was cut back by 1 base and J by 5 bases. CDR1 LGHNA and CDR2 YSLEER come from the germline V gene. The CDR3 is 17 amino acids. Clones were read by immunoSEQ multiplex PCR, and TCRdb kept only the in-frame ones, dropping some. The sample yields 95,000 to 110,000 clones, roughly 90% seen once. The chain carries TRBV4-3 and TRBJ2-3; 7 nucleotides align to TRBD2. The receptor was isolated from an adult in good health. Material: peripheral blood, obtained on day 0 of AZD1222 vaccination. Written as DNA, the CDR3 is TGCGCCAGCAGCCAAGTAAATTCAGGCGGGAGTAGAGATACGCAGTATTTT. This codes for CASSQVNSGGSRDTQYF.